Listed below are T cell receptor beta chains from one sample, sequenced in a study of T cells in Graves' hyperthyroidism and ophthalmopathy. TCRdb used MiXCR to reprocess the multiplex PCR reads, holding one entry per CDR3 protein. The sample holds under 400,000 distinct CDR3 sequences, about 13% seen once. Sequencing was performed on blood. The receptors come from a woman between 18 and 29 years old with Graves' hyperthyroidism. Each CDR3 is given with its conserved first and last residue. Fields, in order: clone size, V gene, J gene, D gene, CDR3 protein, CDR3 DNA. The D gene is left open where the match is weak. Expanded clones get a size class; other rows say once, few or many, or leave the size out.

size: many; V: TRBV7-9; J: TRBJ2-7; D: NA; CDR3: CASSLARSRGYEQYF; DNA: TGTGCCAGCAGCTTAGCCCGTAGCCGGGGCTACGAGCAGTACTTC
size: many; V: TRBV6-2/TRBV6-3; J: TRBJ2-2; D: NA; CDR3: CASSRGTVTGELFF; DNA: TGTGCCAGCAGCCGCGGGACGGTCACCGGGGAGCTGTTTTTT
size: many; V: TRBV28; J: TRBJ2-7; D: TRBD2; CDR3: CASSEPGLSYEQYF; DNA: TGTGCCAGCAGTGAACCGGGACTATCTTACGAGCAGTACTTC
size: few; V: TRBV28; J: TRBJ2-3; D: TRBD2; CDR3: CASSPRGRVLRPTDTQYF; DNA: TGTGCCAGCAGCCCCCGGGGGAGGGTCCTACGACCCACAGATACGCAGTATTTT
size: few; V: TRBV30; J: TRBJ2-1; D: TRBD2; CDR3: CAWGDGTSSNEQFF; DNA: TGTGCCTGGGGAGATGGGACTAGCTCCAATGAGCAGTTCTTC
size: NA; V: TRBV3-1; J: TRBJ2-6; D: NA; CDR3: CASSQEAPFGAGGANVLTF; DNA: TGTGCCAGCAGCCAAGAGGCCCCTTTTGGGGCGGGCGGGGCCAACGTCCTGACTTTC
size: many; V: TRBV6-2/TRBV6-3; J: TRBJ2-5; D: TRBD2; CDR3: CASSPGTSGTVQETQYF; DNA: TGTGCCAGCAGTCCTGGGACTAGCGGGACGGTACAAGAGACCCAGTACTTC
size: NA; V: TRBV4-3; J: TRBJ1-4; D: NA; CDR3: CASSRNVGVGEKLFF; DNA: TGCGCCAGCAGCCGAAATGTCGGCGTGGGGGAAAAACTGTTTTTT
size: NA; V: TRBV4-1; J: TRBJ2-5; D: NA; CDR3: CASSQETDSQQETQYF; DNA: TGCGCCAGCAGCCAAGAGACCGATTCCCAACAAGAGACCCAGTACTTC
size: few; V: TRBV6-2/TRBV6-3; J: TRBJ2-4; D: TRBD2; CDR3: CASSLGLAGGIAKNIQYF; DNA: TGTGCCAGCAGTCTGGGACTAGCGGGAGGGATAGCCAAAAACATTCAGTACTTC
size: many; V: TRBV7-6; J: TRBJ2-5; D: NA; CDR3: CASSPHPPGPLGWETQYF; DNA: TGTGCCAGCAGTCCTCACCCGCCGGGGCCACTAGGATGGGAGACCCAGTACTTC
size: few; V: TRBV27; J: TRBJ2-5; D: NA; CDR3: CASSLSRQRQETQYF; DNA: TGTGCCAGCAGTTTATCCCGACAGCGACAAGAGACCCAGTACTTC
size: many; V: TRBV7-2; J: TRBJ2-1; D: NA; CDR3: CASSLPGTPQQFF; DNA: TGTGCCAGCAGCTTGCCCGGGACCCCACAGCAGTTCTTC
size: NA; V: TRBV5-5; J: TRBJ1-1; D: NA; CDR3: CASSPLGGAGDTEAFF; DNA: TGTGCCAGCAGCCCTCTCGGGGGGGCGGGAGACACTGAAGCTTTCTTT
size: many; V: TRBV29-1; J: TRBJ1-2; D: NA; CDR3: CSVAYGLNYGYTF; DNA: TGCAGCGTTGCATACGGACTTAACTATGGCTACACCTTC
size: many; V: TRBV18; J: TRBJ1-1; D: NA; CDR3: CASSPTAMNTEAFF; DNA: TGTGCCAGCTCACCAACAGCTATGAACACTGAAGCTTTCTTT
size: few; V: TRBV20-1; J: TRBJ1-6; D: NA; CDR3: CSARDQNGHNSPLHF; DNA: TGCAGTGCTAGAGACCAGAACGGACATAATTCACCCCTCCACTTT
size: many; V: TRBV20-1; J: TRBJ2-7; D: NA; CDR3: CSASSLGNEQYF; DNA: TGCAGTGCTAGTAGTTTGGGGAACGAGCAGTACTTC
size: few; V: TRBV11-3; J: TRBJ2-2; D: NA; CDR3: CASSLGVGRDTGELFF; DNA: TGTGCCAGCAGCTTAGGGGTTGGTCGGGACACCGGGGAGCTGTTTTTT
size: NA; V: TRBV6-6; J: TRBJ2-1; D: NA; CDR3: CASSYSDAYNEQFF; DNA: TGTGCCAGCAGTTATTCGGACGCTTACAATGAGCAGTTCTTC
size: many; V: TRBV28; J: TRBJ2-7; D: TRBD2; CDR3: CARGGLAGGIRDYEQYF; DNA: TGTGCCAGGGGGGGACTAGCGGGAGGCATTAGGGACTACGAGCAGTACTTC
size: many; V: TRBV7-6; J: TRBJ2-1; D: TRBD1; CDR3: CASSPIPRGPLGNEQFF; DNA: TGTGCCAGCAGCCCCATCCCCAGGGGGCCCCTAGGCAATGAGCAGTTCTTC
size: few; V: TRBV12-3/TRBV12-4; J: TRBJ1-3; D: NA; CDR3: CASSWTRISGNTIYF; DNA: TGTGCCAGCAGCTGGACGCGGATCTCTGGAAACACCATATATTTT
size: many; V: TRBV20-1; J: TRBJ2-6; D: TRBD2; CDR3: CSARGGSGANVLTF; DNA: TGCAGTGCTAGGGGGGGGTCTGGGGCCAACGTCCTGACTTTC
size: many; V: TRBV10-3; J: TRBJ2-7; D: TRBD1; CDR3: CAISTNDRAYEQYF; DNA: TGTGCCATCAGTACCAACGACAGGGCGTACGAGCAGTACTTC
size: many; V: TRBV7-2; J: TRBJ2-1; D: NA; CDR3: CASSLPGLGDNEQFF; DNA: TGTGCCAGCAGCTTACCGGGCCTGGGGGACAATGAGCAGTTCTTC
size: NA; V: TRBV12-3/TRBV12-4; J: TRBJ2-3; D: NA; CDR3: CAGTSASEGYTDTQYF; DNA: TGTGCCGGCACCTCGGCTAGCGAGGGATACACAGATACGCAGTATTTT
size: many; V: TRBV20-1; J: TRBJ2-7; D: NA; CDR3: CSARPTVVREQYF; DNA: TGCAGTGCTAGACCGACCGTAGTCCGCGAGCAGTACTTC
size: NA; V: TRBV20-1; J: TRBJ2-7; D: NA; CDR3: CSVTRGSWDEQYF; DNA: TGCAGTGTCACCCGGGGCTCCTGGGACGAGCAGTACTTC
size: NA; V: TRBV28; J: TRBJ1-4; D: NA; CDR3: CASSRGRNLFF; DNA: TGTGCCAGCAGTCGGGGACGGAACCTGTTTTTT
size: many; V: TRBV6-1; J: TRBJ1-5; D: NA; CDR3: CASSEFESTNQPQHF; DNA: TGTGCCAGCAGTGAATTTGAGAGTACCAATCAGCCCCAGCATTTT
size: many; V: TRBV6-1; J: TRBJ1-2; D: NA; CDR3: CASSEASGTSYGYTF; DNA: TGTGCCAGCAGTGAAGCGAGCGGCACGAGCTATGGCTACACCTTC
size: many; V: TRBV7-3; J: TRBJ2-1; D: TRBD2; CDR3: CASSSAMIAGVDEQFF; DNA: TGTGCCAGCAGCTCAGCCATGATAGCGGGAGTCGATGAGCAGTTCTTC
size: many; V: TRBV7-3; J: TRBJ2-3; D: NA; CDR3: CASSSDHSRADTQYF; DNA: TGTGCCAGCAGCTCGGATCACAGCCGGGCAGATACGCAGTATTTT
size: many; V: TRBV4-2; J: TRBJ1-1; D: NA; CDR3: CASSQGADVGNTEAFF; DNA: TGTGCCAGCAGCCAAGGGGCAGACGTCGGGAACACTGAAGCTTTCTTT
size: many; V: TRBV3-1; J: TRBJ1-2; D: NA; CDR3: CASSHTVLGGYTF; DNA: TGTGCCAGCAGCCACACAGTGCTTGGTGGCTACACCTTC
size: NA; V: TRBV7-8; J: TRBJ2-1; D: TRBD2; CDR3: CASSPPGPGLALSYNEQFF; DNA: TGTGCCAGCAGCCCGCCCGGCCCGGGACTAGCCCTCTCCTACAATGAGCAGTTCTTC
size: many; V: TRBV6-1; J: TRBJ1-2; D: NA; CDR3: CATQSGYGVYGYTF; DNA: TGTGCCACCCAGTCGGGGTATGGGGTCTATGGCTACACCTTC
size: many; V: TRBV13; J: TRBJ2-1; D: NA; CDR3: CASISQPAGAQGYNEQFF; DNA: TGTGCCAGCATCTCGCAACCAGCGGGCGCCCAAGGTTACAATGAGCAGTTCTTC
size: many; V: TRBV7-2; J: TRBJ2-5; D: NA; CDR3: CASSLGDLTQYF; DNA: TGTGCCAGCAGCTTAGGAGACTTGACCCAGTACTTC
size: many; V: TRBV15; J: TRBJ2-7; D: NA; CDR3: CATSRRLGAGNSYEQYF; DNA: TGTGCCACCAGCAGACGTCTAGGGGCAGGGAACTCCTACGAGCAGTACTTC
size: many; V: TRBV10-3; J: TRBJ2-7; D: TRBD1; CDR3: CAISGTPGTGGHEQYF; DNA: TGTGCCATCAGTGGGACTCCCGGGACAGGGGGCCACGAGCAGTACTTC
size: few; V: TRBV9; J: TRBJ2-6; D: NA; CDR3: CASSRGGGANVLTF; DNA: TGTGCCAGCAGCCGCGGTGGTGGGGCCAACGTCCTGACTTTC
size: many; V: TRBV7-8; J: TRBJ1-1; D: NA; CDR3: CASSLAGGGGSEAFF; DNA: TGTGCCAGCAGCTTAGCAGGGGGAGGAGGTTCTGAAGCTTTCTTT
size: many; V: TRBV3-1; J: TRBJ2-7; D: NA; CDR3: CASSQVEGREQYF; DNA: TGTGCCAGCAGCCAAGTTGAGGGACGCGAGCAGTACTTC
size: many; V: TRBV30; J: TRBJ2-7; D: TRBD1; CDR3: CAWSPGTGQSEQYF; DNA: TGTGCCTGGAGTCCCGGGACAGGGCAGTCCGAGCAGTACTTC
size: many; V: TRBV10-3; J: TRBJ1-1; D: NA; CDR3: CAITKELNTEAFF; DNA: TGTGCCATCACCAAGGAGCTGAACACTGAAGCTTTCTTT
size: many; V: TRBV28; J: TRBJ1-2; D: TRBD1; CDR3: CASQRPGQSYGYTF; DNA: TGTGCCAGCCAAAGACCGGGACAGTCCTATGGCTACACCTTC
size: many; V: TRBV7-8; J: TRBJ1-6; D: TRBD1; CDR3: CASSSRTGNVESPLHF; DNA: TGTGCCAGCAGCTCTCGGACAGGGAATGTGGAGTCACCCCTCCACTTT
size: many; V: TRBV6-1; J: TRBJ1-5; D: NA; CDR3: CASSGRDLSNQPQHF; DNA: TGTGCCAGCAGTGGACGGGACCTTAGCAATCAGCCCCAGCATTTT
size: NA; V: TRBV2; J: TRBJ2-5; D: TRBD2; CDR3: CASITHLAGEETQYF; DNA: TGTGCCTCCATCACACACCTAGCGGGGGAAGAGACCCAGTACTTC
size: NA; V: TRBV19; J: TRBJ2-2; D: NA; CDR3: CASRDTINRNTGELFF; DNA: TGTGCCTCTAGGGACACGATAAACCGCAACACCGGGGAGCTGTTTTTT
size: many; V: TRBV29-1; J: TRBJ1-1; D: TRBD1; CDR3: CSVALGQGAQAFF; DNA: TGCAGCGTTGCCCTCGGACAGGGGGCTCAAGCTTTCTTT
size: many; V: TRBV19; J: TRBJ2-5; D: NA; CDR3: CASNGGVEETQYF; DNA: TGTGCCAGTAATGGAGGGGTCGAAGAGACCCAGTACTTC
size: NA; V: TRBV24-1; J: TRBJ1-2; D: NA; CDR3: CATSDFFYGYTF; DNA: TGTGCCACCAGTGATTTCTTCTATGGCTACACCTTC